Listed below are T cell receptor beta chains from one sample, sequenced in a study of T cells after yellow fever vaccination. MiXCR, run by TCRdb on the 5' RACE reads, gives a single entry per CDR3 protein. Altogether 250,000 to 350,000 distinct CDR3 sequences are present, 4% to 5.5% being singletons, with the ten largest covering roughly a fifth. Sequences were derived from PBMCs, sampled 15 days after the yellow fever booster vaccination. The receptor set was obtained from a man younger than 30 who received the YFV17D yellow fever vaccine. The CDR3 runs from the conserved cysteine through the conserved F or W. Each record gives: V gene, J gene, D gene, clone size, CDR3 DNA, CDR3 protein. The D gene is left open where the match is weak. Rows may omit the clone size; those that give it use once, few, many or a size class.

v_call: TRBV7-3
j_call: TRBJ1-2
d_call: NA
clone_size: few
cdr3_nt: TGTGCCAGCAGCCGAGGGGGGGCGAATGGCTACACCTTC
cdr3_aa: CASSRGGANGYTF

v_call: TRBV12-3/TRBV12-4
j_call: TRBJ2-5
d_call: NA
clone_size: many
cdr3_nt: TGTGCCAGCAATGGGGACACGGAAATTCAAGAGACCCAGTACTTC
cdr3_aa: CASNGDTEIQETQYF

v_call: TRBV20-1
j_call: TRBJ2-2
d_call: TRBD1
clone_size: many
cdr3_nt: TGCAGTGCTGGACAGGGGAGCTGGACCGGGGAGCTGTTTTTT
cdr3_aa: CSAGQGSWTGELFF

v_call: TRBV5-5
j_call: TRBJ1-2
d_call: NA
clone_size: many
cdr3_nt: TGTGCCAGCAGCCACCGCGGGTATGGCTACACCTTC
cdr3_aa: CASSHRGYGYTF

v_call: TRBV12-3/TRBV12-4
j_call: TRBJ2-1
d_call: TRBD2
clone_size: many
cdr3_nt: TGTGCCAGCAGGCCTACTAGCGGGGTGGAGCAGTTCTTC
cdr3_aa: CASRPTSGVEQFF

v_call: TRBV3-1
j_call: TRBJ1-6
d_call: NA
clone_size: NA
cdr3_nt: TGTGCCAGCAGCCAAGAAGGTGGCACTTATAATTCACCCCTCCACTTT
cdr3_aa: CASSQEGGTYNSPLHF

v_call: TRBV7-2
j_call: TRBJ2-5
d_call: TRBD2
clone_size: many
cdr3_nt: TGTGCCAGCAGCTTAGCGTCGGGACTAGTTGGAGAGACCCAGTACTTC
cdr3_aa: CASSLASGLVGETQYF

v_call: TRBV20-1
j_call: TRBJ1-2
d_call: NA
clone_size: many
cdr3_nt: TGCAGTGCTCCGGCGGATAACTATGGCTACACCTTC
cdr3_aa: CSAPADNYGYTF

v_call: TRBV5-1
j_call: TRBJ1-2
d_call: NA
clone_size: few
cdr3_nt: TGCGCCAGCAGCTTGGTGGACCCGCCGAGCTATGGCTACACCTTC
cdr3_aa: CASSLVDPPSYGYTF

v_call: TRBV9
j_call: TRBJ2-7
d_call: NA
clone_size: many
cdr3_nt: TGTGCCAGCAGCCGTGGGGGCCCTTCCTACGAGCAGTACTTC
cdr3_aa: CASSRGGPSYEQYF

v_call: TRBV12-3/TRBV12-4
j_call: TRBJ1-6
d_call: NA
clone_size: NA
cdr3_nt: TGTGCCAGCAGTTGGATCGGGGGGGGTTATAATTCACCCCTCCACTTT
cdr3_aa: CASSWIGGGYNSPLHF

v_call: TRBV29-1
j_call: TRBJ2-2
d_call: NA
clone_size: many
cdr3_nt: TGCAGCGTAGAAGGAGGGGGCGCCACCGGGGAGCTGTTTTTT
cdr3_aa: CSVEGGGATGELFF

v_call: TRBV20-1
j_call: TRBJ2-3
d_call: NA
clone_size: NA
cdr3_nt: TGCAGTGCTATAACAGTGACAACAGATACGCAGTATTTT
cdr3_aa: CSAITVTTDTQYF

v_call: TRBV29-1
j_call: TRBJ1-2
d_call: TRBD1
clone_size: many
cdr3_nt: TGCAGCGTTGGGGCAGGGGGTCGTGGTAGCTATGGCTACACCTTC
cdr3_aa: CSVGAGGRGSYGYTF

v_call: TRBV11-2
j_call: TRBJ2-4
d_call: NA
clone_size: many
cdr3_nt: TGTGCCAGCAGCACGGGGACTCTAGCCAAAAACATTCAGTACTTC
cdr3_aa: CASSTGTLAKNIQYF

v_call: TRBV18
j_call: TRBJ1-1
d_call: NA
clone_size: NA
cdr3_nt: TGTGCCAGCTCACCAGAGCGAGCGGGGACTGAAGCTTTCTTT
cdr3_aa: CASSPERAGTEAFF

v_call: TRBV12-3/TRBV12-4
j_call: TRBJ2-3
d_call: TRBD2
clone_size: many
cdr3_nt: TGTGCCAGCAGTCGACTAGCGGGGGGGGGAGATACGCAGTATTTT
cdr3_aa: CASSRLAGGGDTQYF

v_call: TRBV12-3/TRBV12-4
j_call: TRBJ2-6
d_call: NA
clone_size: few
cdr3_nt: TGTGCCACCCGTTTAGACTCTGGGGCCAACGTCCTGACTTTC
cdr3_aa: CATRLDSGANVLTF

v_call: TRBV5-1
j_call: TRBJ2-4
d_call: NA
clone_size: NA
cdr3_nt: TGCGCCAGCAGCTTGGGAGCAGACCTAGCCAAAAACATTCAGTACTTC
cdr3_aa: CASSLGADLAKNIQYF

v_call: TRBV3-1
j_call: TRBJ2-3
d_call: NA
clone_size: NA
cdr3_nt: TGTGCCAGCAGCCAAGAGCGGGGATCAGATACGCAGTATTTT
cdr3_aa: CASSQERGSDTQYF

v_call: TRBV5-1
j_call: TRBJ1-6
d_call: TRBD1
clone_size: many
cdr3_nt: TGCGCCAGCAGCTTGGAAGGACAGGGAAGGTATAATTCACCCCTCCACTTT
cdr3_aa: CASSLEGQGRYNSPLHF

v_call: TRBV15
j_call: TRBJ1-6
d_call: TRBD1
clone_size: NA
cdr3_nt: TGTGCCACCAGTCGACAGGGGGGAGGTTCACCCCTCCACTTT
cdr3_aa: CATSRQGGGSPLHF

v_call: TRBV9
j_call: TRBJ2-3
d_call: NA
clone_size: few
cdr3_nt: TGTGCCAGCAGCGTAGGCGTTGGGGGGGATACGCAGTATTTT
cdr3_aa: CASSVGVGGDTQYF

v_call: TRBV10-3
j_call: TRBJ2-3
d_call: TRBD2
clone_size: many
cdr3_nt: TGTGCCATCAGTATCCTAGCGGGGGACGATACGCAGTATTTT
cdr3_aa: CAISILAGDDTQYF

v_call: TRBV4-3
j_call: TRBJ2-2
d_call: TRBD1
clone_size: many
cdr3_nt: TGCGCCAGCAGCCCAGCGACAGGGAGCACCGGGGAGCTGTTTTTT
cdr3_aa: CASSPATGSTGELFF

v_call: TRBV29-1
j_call: TRBJ1-2
d_call: TRBD1
clone_size: few
cdr3_nt: TGCAGCGTTGAGACAGGGGTCGGCTATGGCTACACCTTC
cdr3_aa: CSVETGVGYGYTF

v_call: TRBV4-1
j_call: TRBJ2-5
d_call: TRBD2
clone_size: few
cdr3_nt: TGCGCCAGCAGTGTAGGGACTAGCGGGGCGTACCAAGAGACCCAGTACTTC
cdr3_aa: CASSVGTSGAYQETQYF

v_call: TRBV6-5
j_call: TRBJ2-3
d_call: TRBD2
clone_size: few
cdr3_nt: TGTGCCAGCAGTTCCCTCGGGAGGGCGGGCCAAAACACAGATACGCAGTATTTT
cdr3_aa: CASSSLGRAGQNTDTQYF

v_call: TRBV24-1
j_call: TRBJ2-1
d_call: NA
clone_size: few
cdr3_nt: TGTGCCACCAGTGGTGGACGGGGGTACAATGAGCAGTTCTTC
cdr3_aa: CATSGGRGYNEQFF

v_call: TRBV9
j_call: TRBJ2-3
d_call: NA
clone_size: many
cdr3_nt: TGTGCCAGCAGCCCGAGCCCCGTTTCGGGCGCGCAGTATTTT
cdr3_aa: CASSPSPVSGAQYF

v_call: TRBV20-1
j_call: TRBJ1-2
d_call: NA
clone_size: few
cdr3_nt: TGCAGTGCTAGCGGTGGGACGGCCTATGGCTACACCTTC
cdr3_aa: CSASGGTAYGYTF

v_call: TRBV10-3
j_call: TRBJ1-5
d_call: TRBD1
clone_size: few
cdr3_nt: TGTGCCATCAGTGAGTATGCGCAGGGGACAGGACGACTCTCCTCCAATCAGCCCCAGCATTTT
cdr3_aa: CAISEYAQGTGRLSSNQPQHF

v_call: TRBV6-2/TRBV6-3
j_call: TRBJ2-3
d_call: TRBD2
clone_size: NA
cdr3_nt: TGTGCCACCCGTCGGGCGGGGGTTTTGGCAGATACGCAGTATTTT
cdr3_aa: CATRRAGVLADTQYF

v_call: TRBV29-1
j_call: TRBJ2-3
d_call: NA
clone_size: many
cdr3_nt: TGCAGCGTTGAAGATGGGCCCACAGATACGCAGTATTTT
cdr3_aa: CSVEDGPTDTQYF

v_call: TRBV30
j_call: TRBJ2-1
d_call: TRBD1
clone_size: few
cdr3_nt: TGTGCCTGGGGGACCGGGACAGGAGTTGTCTATGAGCAGTTCTTC
cdr3_aa: CAWGTGTGVVYEQFF

v_call: TRBV5-1
j_call: TRBJ2-2
d_call: TRBD1
clone_size: NA
cdr3_nt: TGCGCCACCCAGATGACAGGGGGAGCCGGGGAGCTGTTTTTT
cdr3_aa: CATQMTGGAGELFF

v_call: TRBV12-3/TRBV12-4
j_call: TRBJ2-7
d_call: NA
clone_size: few
cdr3_nt: TGTGCCAGCAGTTTGCGGACACCCCACGAGCAGTACTTC
cdr3_aa: CASSLRTPHEQYF

v_call: TRBV20-1
j_call: TRBJ2-3
d_call: TRBD2
clone_size: many
cdr3_nt: TGCAGTGCTAGAGAGCGGGGGGGAATTCGCACAGATACGCAGTATTTT
cdr3_aa: CSARERGGIRTDTQYF

v_call: TRBV18
j_call: TRBJ2-1
d_call: NA
clone_size: many
cdr3_nt: TGTGCCAGCTCACCACTCCGGGGCAGCTCCTACAATGAGCAGTTCTTC
cdr3_aa: CASSPLRGSSYNEQFF

v_call: TRBV12-3/TRBV12-4
j_call: TRBJ2-1
d_call: NA
clone_size: few
cdr3_nt: TGTGCCAGCAGTTGGGTGGGCAGTGGAGACAATGAGCAGTTCTTC
cdr3_aa: CASSWVGSGDNEQFF

v_call: TRBV20-1
j_call: TRBJ2-2
d_call: TRBD2
clone_size: many
cdr3_nt: TGCAGTGGGGGAGGGACGAACACCGGGGAGCTGTTTTTT
cdr3_aa: CSGGGTNTGELFF

v_call: TRBV12-3/TRBV12-4
j_call: TRBJ2-2
d_call: TRBD1
clone_size: NA
cdr3_nt: TGTGCCAGCAGTGTCCGTGGGACAGTATCCGGGGAGCTGTTTTTT
cdr3_aa: CASSVRGTVSGELFF

v_call: TRBV4-2
j_call: TRBJ2-1
d_call: NA
clone_size: many
cdr3_nt: TGTGCCAGCAGCCAAGATCCCACAGGGAGGGGCAATGAGCAGTTCTTC
cdr3_aa: CASSQDPTGRGNEQFF

v_call: TRBV20-1
j_call: TRBJ2-7
d_call: NA
clone_size: many
cdr3_nt: TGCAGTGCTAGAGCCCCCCACCCGAGGAATACCTACGAGCAGTACTTC
cdr3_aa: CSARAPHPRNTYEQYF

v_call: TRBV10-3
j_call: TRBJ2-5
d_call: NA
clone_size: NA
cdr3_nt: TGTGCCACCCAGGACCAAACGGAGACCCAGTACTTC
cdr3_aa: CATQDQTETQYF

v_call: TRBV4-1
j_call: TRBJ2-3
d_call: NA
clone_size: few
cdr3_nt: TGCGCCAGCAGCCATCCCCGGGGGTTAGGGGATACGCAGTATTTT
cdr3_aa: CASSHPRGLGDTQYF

v_call: TRBV6-2/TRBV6-3
j_call: TRBJ1-6
d_call: NA
clone_size: many
cdr3_nt: TGTGCCAGCAGTTACCCCCGACGCTCGGGGGCTAGGAGCTCACCCCTCCACTTT
cdr3_aa: CASSYPRRSGARSSPLHF

v_call: TRBV7-8
j_call: TRBJ2-1
d_call: TRBD2
clone_size: NA
cdr3_nt: TGTGCCAGCAGCACCCTAGCGGGGGTTGTCAATGAGCAGTTCTTC
cdr3_aa: CASSTLAGVVNEQFF

v_call: TRBV6-5
j_call: TRBJ2-5
d_call: NA
clone_size: many
cdr3_nt: TGTGCCAGCAGTTACAGCTACCAAGAGACCCAGTACTTC
cdr3_aa: CASSYSYQETQYF

v_call: TRBV5-5
j_call: TRBJ1-2
d_call: NA
clone_size: many
cdr3_nt: TGTGCCAGCAGCCTGGGACCGCTCTATGGCTACACCTTC
cdr3_aa: CASSLGPLYGYTF

v_call: TRBV3-1
j_call: TRBJ2-3
d_call: NA
clone_size: NA
cdr3_nt: TGTGCCAGCAGCCAAAGCTGGAGTTCCGGTACGCAGTATTTT
cdr3_aa: CASSQSWSSGTQYF

v_call: TRBV9
j_call: TRBJ2-7
d_call: NA
clone_size: many
cdr3_nt: TGTGCCAGCAGCGTCGGGGGCGCCGGCGCCACCTACGAGCAGTACTTC
cdr3_aa: CASSVGGAGATYEQYF

v_call: TRBV5-1
j_call: TRBJ1-2
d_call: TRBD1
clone_size: NA
cdr3_nt: TGCGCCAGCAGCTTACGGGACAGGCCCAGGGGCTACACCTTC
cdr3_aa: CASSLRDRPRGYTF

v_call: TRBV5-6
j_call: TRBJ2-3
d_call: TRBD1
clone_size: few
cdr3_nt: TGTGCCAGCAGCGCAGACAGGGGGGTAGCAGATACGCAGTATTTT
cdr3_aa: CASSADRGVADTQYF